The entry below describes one T cell receptor (beta chain). Its matching antigen is unknown. The data originate from a study of pediatric ulcerative colitis. The blood sample was taken during the colonoscopy visit. V gave up 1 base and J gave up 2 bases; unmatched junction bases: 3. This CDR3 comprises 15 residues. Germline CDR1 and CDR2: LGHNT and FRNRAP. Sequencing depth was up to 500,000 reads per sample. TCRdb's copy holds only in-frame clones and misses some; the assay was immunoSEQ multiplex PCR. The sample yields about 60,000 clones, 85% to 90% seen once. Study-level points and caveats: Substantially fewer templates came from two patients' blood samples. No controls had the two rectal clonotypes shared by ulcerative colitis patients.

V usage is TRBV12-5 and J usage is TRBJ1-1; 8 positions agree with TRBD1. The clonotype was recovered from a boy younger than 18 who was a control in a study of pediatric ulcerative colitis. The specimen was blood. The DNA of the CDR3 is TGTGCTAGTGGTTTGGACAGGGGGTTTAACACTGAAGCTTTCTTT. Its protein is CASGLDRGFNTEAFF.